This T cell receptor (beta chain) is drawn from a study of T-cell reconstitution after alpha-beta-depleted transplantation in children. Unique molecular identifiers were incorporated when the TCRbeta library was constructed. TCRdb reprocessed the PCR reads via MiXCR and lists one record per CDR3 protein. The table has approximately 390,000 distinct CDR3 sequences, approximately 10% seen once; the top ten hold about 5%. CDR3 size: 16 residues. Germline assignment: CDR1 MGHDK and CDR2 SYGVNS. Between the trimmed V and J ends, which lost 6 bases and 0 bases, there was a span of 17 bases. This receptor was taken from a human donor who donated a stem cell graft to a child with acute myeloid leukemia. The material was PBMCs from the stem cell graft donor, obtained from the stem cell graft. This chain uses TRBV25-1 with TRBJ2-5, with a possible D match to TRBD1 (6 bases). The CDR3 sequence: CASRQGFGAYQETQYF. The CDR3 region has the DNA TGTGCCAGCAGACAGGGTTTTGGGGCGTACCAAGAGACCCAGTACTTC.